The 20 T cell receptor beta chains presented below share a single source sample, sequenced in a study of shared clonotypes between healthy human individuals. TCRdb keeps only in-frame clones here, not all; method: immunoSEQ multiplex PCR. The profile covers 2 million to 3 million clones, with roughly 93% appearing a single time and 0.36% taken by the ten largest. The material sequenced was naive CD4+ T cells from PBMCs. Subset: CD45RA+ positively selected. The receptors stem from a man between 18 and 35 years old in good health. Some clones in this sample may be carry-over from other donors' samples.

The V call is TRBV5-1, the J call TRBJ1-2, with D possibly being TRBD1 (5 bases). The V and J ends lost 4 bases and 2 bases respectively, with 12 bases between them. The germline CDR1 and CDR2 sequences are SGHRS and YFSETQ. The CDR3 spans 14 residues. CDR3 nucleotide sequence: TGCGCCAGCAGCCTGAACAGGAAGAACTATGGCTACACCTTC. Translating gives CASSLNRKNYGYTF.

V and J are TRBV19 and TRBJ2-7; the D gene is possibly TRBD1 (6 bases). This CDR3 is built from 15 residues. Trimming removed 2 bases at V and 2 bases at J, with 13 bases between. The germline CDR1 and CDR2 sequences are LNHDA and SQIVND (reference sequence). The CDR3 protein is CASSISQGHTYEQYF. Here the CDR3 DNA reads TGTGCCAGTAGTATAAGTCAGGGGCATACCTACGAGCAGTACTTC. The full variable domain, with the rest looked up from reference TRBV19 and TRBJ2-7, is DGGITQSPKYLFRKEGQNVTLSCEQNLNHDAMYWYRQDPGQGLRLIYYSQIVNDFQKGDIAEGYSVSREKKESFPLTVTSAQKNPTAFYLCASSISQGHTYEQYFGPGTRLTVT.

The chain recombines TRBV27 with TRBJ1-2; 8 nucleotides agree with TRBD1. V shed 3 bases, J shed 6 bases, and the junction held 3 bases outside the gene matches. The CDR3 sequence is 13 residues long. Germline CDR1 is MNHEY and CDR2 is SMNVEV (reference sequence). CDR3 nucleotides: TGTGCCAGCAGTTTTGGACAGGGAAATGGCTACACCTTC. As protein: CASSFGQGNGYTF.

This chain uses TRBV28 with TRBJ2-7; possible D gene TRBD1, 5 bases. V lost 2 bases, J lost 7 bases, and 18 bases lay in between. CDR3 length equals 15 residues. Germline-derived CDR1 and CDR2 are MDHEN and SYDVKM. The CDR3 region is CASSLGSELKGEQYF. DNA for the CDR3: TGTGCCAGCAGTTTAGGGTCGGAACTCAAGGGGGAGCAGTACTTC.

The rearrangement uses TRBV19 and TRBJ2-1; TRBD2 is a possible D gene (5 bases). Between the trimmed V and J ends, which lost 1 base and 6 bases, there was a span of 10 bases. From germline, CDR1 is LNHDA and CDR2 SQIVND (reference sequence). The CDR3 is 14 amino acids. The CDR3 sequence: CASSIGRAFNEQFF. The CDR3 DNA follows: TGTGCCAGTAGTATAGGGCGGGCGTTCAATGAGCAGTTCTTC.

CDR3 loop: CASSGRASIGQFF. DNA of the CDR3: TGTGCCAGCAGTGGGAGGGCCTCCATAGGGCAGTTCTTC. The genes are TRBV25-1 and TRBJ2-1; D may be TRBD2 (6 bases). The CDR3 totals 13 residues. The germline gives CDR1 MGHDK, CDR2 SYGVNS. Between the trimmed V and J ends, which lost 4 bases and 12 bases, there was a span of 16 bases.

The chain links TRBV4-1 to TRBJ1-5; D not resolved. Germline V gene data show CDR1 as MGHRA and CDR2 as YSYEKL. The CDR3 sequence is 16 residues long. The V gene lost 0 bases and the J gene lost 6 bases, with 15 bases spanning the gap. The CDR3 DNA is TGCGCCAGCAGCCAAGAGTTAGGGCGGATAACTCAGCCCCAGCATTTT. Translation gives CASSQELGRITQPQHF.

The V and J genes are TRBV5-5 and TRBJ1-5; D remains ambiguous. V was clipped by 0 bases and J by 6 bases, with 10 bases between them. The CDR3 contains 14 residues. Germline V CDR1 and CDR2: SGHKS, YYEKEE (reference sequence). Here the CDR3 reads CASSLAAWSQPQHF. For the CDR3, the DNA is TGTGCCAGCAGCTTGGCCGCGTGGAGTCAGCCCCAGCATTTT.

V usage is TRBV6-5 and J usage is TRBJ2-5; D is undetermined. The DNA end is more similar to TRBJ2-7, so the J call may be wrong. Germline values: CDR1 MNHEY, CDR2 SVGAGI. The CDR3 consists of 12 residues. The CDR3 nucleotides read TGTGCCAGCAGTTATTCCCGGGACGAGCAGTACTTC. Protein: CASSYSRDEQYF.

The chain uses TRBV6-6 and TRBJ2-5; D gene unclear. The CDR3 length is 13 residues. V gave up 5 bases and J gave up 1 base, with 8 bases separating them. CDR1 is MNHNY and CDR2 is SVGAGI in the germline V gene (reference sequence). The CDR3, as DNA: TGTGCCAGCAGTCCTCTTTTCCAAGAGACCCAGTACTTC. It codes for CASSPLFQETQYF.

The rearrangement links TRBV7-9 to TRBJ2-1, with 7 bases aligning to TRBD2. The CDR3 is 16 residues long. V was clipped by 1 base and J by 7 bases; unmatched bases: 10. The germline CDR1 and CDR2 sequences are SEHNR and FQNEAQ (reference sequence). As DNA, the CDR3 is TGTGCCAGCAGCTTAGATATGGCGGGAGTGGGTAATGAGCAGTTCTTC. It codes for CASSLDMAGVGNEQFF.

The chain couples TRBV6-6 to TRBJ1-2; D not resolved. V lost 4 bases and J lost 7, with 16 bases in between. There are 14 residues in the CDR3. The germline gives CDR1 MNHNY, CDR2 SVGAGI (reference sequence). The CDR3 spells CASSSGGSERGYTF. CDR3 DNA: TGTGCCAGCAGTTCCGGTGGGTCCGAGCGTGGCTACACCTTC.

V gene TRBV7-8 combines with J gene TRBJ2-7, with TRBD1 as a possible D gene (6 bases). The CDR3 has 14 residues. CDR1 and CDR2 (germline): SGHVS, FQNEAQ. Between the trimmed V and J ends, which lost 5 bases and 1 base, there was a span of 12 bases. CDR3 nucleotides: TGTGCCAGCAGCCCCGGACAGACGTCCTACGAGCAGTACTTC. Protein sequence: CASSPGQTSYEQYF.

J is TRBJ2-3 and V is TRBV4-3, with D tentatively TRBD2 (6 bases). The V gene's germline CDR1 is LGHNA and CDR2 YSLEER. Deletions cut 4 bases from V and 0 bases from J, with 11 bases between. There are 15 residues in the CDR3. The CDR3: CASSLSGDSTDTQYF. CDR3 sequence (DNA): TGCGCCAGCAGCCTATCGGGAGATAGCACAGATACGCAGTATTTT.

CDR3 nucleotides: TGTGCCAGTAGCCCGACTAGCGGGAGTCTATCACGGGAGCAGTTCTTC. Translation: CASSPTSGSLSREQFF. The chain combines TRBV19 with TRBJ2-1, with TRBD2 matching over 12 bases. This CDR3 is 16 amino acids long. Trimming at V came to 6 bases and at J to 10 bases, leaving 13 bases not matched to a gene. The germline CDR1 and CDR2 sequences are LNHDA and SQIVND (reference sequence). Full variable domain (rest looked up from reference TRBV19 and TRBJ2-1): DGGITQSPKYLFRKEGQNVTLSCEQNLNHDAMYWYRQDPGQGLRLIYYSQIVNDFQKGDIAEGYSVSREKKESFPLTVTSAQKNPTAFYLCASSPTSGSLSREQFFGPGTRLTVL.

The gene calls are TRBV6-6 and TRBJ2-3, with TRBD2 as a possible D gene (5 bases). Germline CDR1 is MNHNY and CDR2 is SVGAGI (reference sequence). The CDR3 extends over 16 amino acids. V was trimmed by 6 bases and J by 6 bases, leaving 22 bases between them. The CDR3 nucleotides read TGTGCCAGCAGCCCAGTAGGAGGTGGTAAGGGCGATACGCAGTATTTT. This sequence encodes CASSPVGGGKGDTQYF.

The rearrangement links TRBV7-9 to TRBJ1-2; D is perhaps TRBD1 (6 bases). The CDR3 is 16 amino acids. Looked up from germline, CDR1 is SEHNR and CDR2 is FQNEAQ (reference sequence). V was cut by 5 bases and J by 0 bases, with 16 bases left in between. Here the CDR3 reads CASSPAWDTANYGYTF. CDR3 nucleotides: TGTGCCAGCAGCCCGGCTTGGGACACTGCTAACTATGGCTACACCTTC.

The gene calls are TRBV5-1 and TRBJ1-1, with D possibly being TRBD1 (6 bases). There are 15 residues in the CDR3. From germline, CDR1 is SGHRS and CDR2 YFSETQ. The V end was cut by 7 bases, the J end by 6 bases, with 22 bases between. The CDR3 sequence: CASSFTIQGIAEAFF. For the CDR3, the DNA is TGCGCCAGCTCCTTTACAATACAGGGTATCGCTGAAGCTTTCTTT.

This clone was observed once. This chain links TRBV18 with TRBJ2-1, with 8 bases aligning to TRBD1. Germline assignment: CDR1 KGHSH and CDR2 LQKENI. The trim removed 4 bases at V and 7 bases at J, leaving 12 bases unmatched. The CDR3 spans 16 residues. The CDR3 sequence is CASSLRRDRLRNEQFF. The CDR3 DNA is TGTGCCAGCTCACTCCGCCGGGACAGGCTAAGGAATGAGCAGTTCTTC. Using reference TRBV18 and TRBJ2-1 for the parts outside the CDR3, the full variable domain is NAGVMQNPRHLVRRRGQEARLRCSPMKGHSHVYWYRQLPEEGLKFMVYLQKENIIDESGMPKERFSAEFPKEGPSILRIQQVVRGDSAAYFCASSLRRDRLRNEQFFGPGTRLTVL.

This clone was seen a few times. The genes are TRBV21-1 and TRBJ1-5; TRBD1, as called in the table, went unchecked against the DNA. TRBV21-1 is a recognized pseudogene. The CDR3 runs 13 residues. DNA for the CDR3: TGTGCCAGCACTATCAGGGGCAATCAGCCCCAGCATTTT. It is translated as CASTIRGNQPQHF.